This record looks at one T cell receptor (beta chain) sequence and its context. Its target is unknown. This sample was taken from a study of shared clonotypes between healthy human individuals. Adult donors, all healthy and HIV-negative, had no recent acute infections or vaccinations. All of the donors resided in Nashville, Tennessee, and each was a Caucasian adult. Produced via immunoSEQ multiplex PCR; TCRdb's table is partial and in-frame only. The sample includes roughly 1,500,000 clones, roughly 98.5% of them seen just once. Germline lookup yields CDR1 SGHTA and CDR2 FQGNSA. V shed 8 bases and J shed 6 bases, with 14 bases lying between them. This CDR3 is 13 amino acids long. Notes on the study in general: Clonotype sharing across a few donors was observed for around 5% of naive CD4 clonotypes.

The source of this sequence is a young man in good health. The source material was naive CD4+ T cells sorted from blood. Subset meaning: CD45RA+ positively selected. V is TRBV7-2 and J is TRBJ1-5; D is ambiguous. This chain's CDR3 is CASGSVVGQPQHF. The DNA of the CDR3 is TGTGCCAGCGGATCGGTGGTTGGTCAGCCCCAGCATTTT.